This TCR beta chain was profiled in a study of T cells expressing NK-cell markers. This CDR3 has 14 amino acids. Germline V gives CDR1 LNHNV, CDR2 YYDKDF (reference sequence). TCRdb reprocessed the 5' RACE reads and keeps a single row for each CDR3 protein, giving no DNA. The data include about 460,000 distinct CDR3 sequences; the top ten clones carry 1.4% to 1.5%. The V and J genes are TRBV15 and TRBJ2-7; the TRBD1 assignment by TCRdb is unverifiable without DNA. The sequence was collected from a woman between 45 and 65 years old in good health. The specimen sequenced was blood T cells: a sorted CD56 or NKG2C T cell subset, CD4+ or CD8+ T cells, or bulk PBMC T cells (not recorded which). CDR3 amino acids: CATSRDRVPIEQYF.